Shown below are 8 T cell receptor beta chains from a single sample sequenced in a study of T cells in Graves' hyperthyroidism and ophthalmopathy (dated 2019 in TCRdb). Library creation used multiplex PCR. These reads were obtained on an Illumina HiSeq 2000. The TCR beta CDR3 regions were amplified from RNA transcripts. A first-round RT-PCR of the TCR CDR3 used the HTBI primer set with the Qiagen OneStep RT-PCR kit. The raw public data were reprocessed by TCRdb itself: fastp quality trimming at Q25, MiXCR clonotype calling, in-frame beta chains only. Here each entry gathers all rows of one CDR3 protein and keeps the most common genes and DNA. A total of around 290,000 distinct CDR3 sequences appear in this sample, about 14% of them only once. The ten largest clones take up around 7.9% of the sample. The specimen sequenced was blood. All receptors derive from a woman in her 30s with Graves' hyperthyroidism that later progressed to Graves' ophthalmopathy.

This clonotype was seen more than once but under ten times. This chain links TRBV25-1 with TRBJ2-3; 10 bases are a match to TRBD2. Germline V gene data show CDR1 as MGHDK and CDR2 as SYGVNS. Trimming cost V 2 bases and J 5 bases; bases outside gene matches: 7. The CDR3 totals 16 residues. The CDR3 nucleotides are TGTGCCAGCAGTGAAGCTAGCGGGAGATTTCAAGATACGCAGTATTTT. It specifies CASSEASGRFQDTQYF.

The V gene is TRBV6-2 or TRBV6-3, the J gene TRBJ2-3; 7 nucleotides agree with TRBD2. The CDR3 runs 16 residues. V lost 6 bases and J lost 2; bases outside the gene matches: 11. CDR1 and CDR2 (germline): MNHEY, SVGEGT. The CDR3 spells CASSLGVAGHTDTQYF. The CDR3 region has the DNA TGTGCCAGCAGCCTCGGGGTAGCGGGCCACACAGATACGCAGTATTTT.

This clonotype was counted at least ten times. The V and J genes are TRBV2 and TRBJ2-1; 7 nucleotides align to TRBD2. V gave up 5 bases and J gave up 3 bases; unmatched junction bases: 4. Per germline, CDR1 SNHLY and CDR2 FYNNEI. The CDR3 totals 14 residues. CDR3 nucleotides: TGTGCCAGCAGTCGACTAGCCCTCTACAATGAGCAGTTCTTC. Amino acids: CASSRLALYNEQFF.

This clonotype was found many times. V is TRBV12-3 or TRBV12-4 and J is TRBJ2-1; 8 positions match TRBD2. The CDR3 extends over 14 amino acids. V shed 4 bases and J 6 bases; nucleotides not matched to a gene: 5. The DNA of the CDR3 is TGTGCCAGCAGTTCCGGGAGGGCCTCCAATGAGCAGTTCTTC. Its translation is CASSSGRASNEQFF.

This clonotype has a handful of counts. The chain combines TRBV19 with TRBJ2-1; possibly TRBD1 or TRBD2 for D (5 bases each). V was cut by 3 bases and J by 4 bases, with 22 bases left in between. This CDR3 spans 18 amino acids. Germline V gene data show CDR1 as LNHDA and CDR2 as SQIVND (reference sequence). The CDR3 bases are TGTGCCAGTAGTATTTATGGGGACCGAATCGCATCTTACAATGAGCAGTTCTTC. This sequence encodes CASSIYGDRIASYNEQFF.

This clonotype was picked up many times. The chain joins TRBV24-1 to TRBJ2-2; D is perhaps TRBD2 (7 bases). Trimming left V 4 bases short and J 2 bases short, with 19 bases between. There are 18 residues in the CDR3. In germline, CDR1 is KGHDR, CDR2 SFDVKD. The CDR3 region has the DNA TGTGCCACCAGTGACCGCCTGGGGGGGGGCGGAAACACCGGGGAGCTGTTTTTT. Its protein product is CATSDRLGGGGNTGELFF.

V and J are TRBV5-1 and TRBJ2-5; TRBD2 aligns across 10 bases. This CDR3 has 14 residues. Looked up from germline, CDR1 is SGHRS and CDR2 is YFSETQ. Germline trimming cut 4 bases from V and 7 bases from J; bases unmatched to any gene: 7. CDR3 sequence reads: CASSKAGGRGTQYF. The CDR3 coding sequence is TGCGCCAGCAGCAAAGCGGGAGGGCGAGGGACCCAGTACTTC. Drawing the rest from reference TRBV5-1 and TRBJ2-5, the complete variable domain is KAGVTQTPRYLIKTRGQQVTLSCSPISGHRSVSWYQQTPGQGLQFLFEYFSETQRNKGNFPGRFSGRQFSNSRSEMNVSTLELGDSALYLCASSKAGGRGTQYFGPGTRLLVL.

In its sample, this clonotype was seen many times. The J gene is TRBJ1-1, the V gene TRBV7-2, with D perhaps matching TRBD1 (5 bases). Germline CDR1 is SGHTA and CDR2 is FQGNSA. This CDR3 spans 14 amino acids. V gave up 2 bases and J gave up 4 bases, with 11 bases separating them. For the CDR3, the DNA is TGTGCCAGCAGCTTATCGGCAGGGTTCACTGAAGCTTTCTTT. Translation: CASSLSAGFTEAFF.